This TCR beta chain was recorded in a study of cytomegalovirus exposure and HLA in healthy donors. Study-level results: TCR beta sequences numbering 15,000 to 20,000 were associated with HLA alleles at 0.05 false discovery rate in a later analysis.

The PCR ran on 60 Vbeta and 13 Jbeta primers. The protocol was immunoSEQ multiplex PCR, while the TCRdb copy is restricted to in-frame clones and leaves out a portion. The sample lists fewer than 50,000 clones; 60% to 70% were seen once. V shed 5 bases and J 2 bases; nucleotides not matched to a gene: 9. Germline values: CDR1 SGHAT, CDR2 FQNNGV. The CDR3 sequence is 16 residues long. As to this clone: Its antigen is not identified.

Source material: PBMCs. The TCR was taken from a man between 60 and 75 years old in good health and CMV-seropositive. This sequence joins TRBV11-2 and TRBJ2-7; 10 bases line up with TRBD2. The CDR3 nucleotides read TGTGCCAGCAGCCGCCCCGGGACTAGCGTCGCCTACGAGCAGTACTTC. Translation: CASSRPGTSVAYEQYF.